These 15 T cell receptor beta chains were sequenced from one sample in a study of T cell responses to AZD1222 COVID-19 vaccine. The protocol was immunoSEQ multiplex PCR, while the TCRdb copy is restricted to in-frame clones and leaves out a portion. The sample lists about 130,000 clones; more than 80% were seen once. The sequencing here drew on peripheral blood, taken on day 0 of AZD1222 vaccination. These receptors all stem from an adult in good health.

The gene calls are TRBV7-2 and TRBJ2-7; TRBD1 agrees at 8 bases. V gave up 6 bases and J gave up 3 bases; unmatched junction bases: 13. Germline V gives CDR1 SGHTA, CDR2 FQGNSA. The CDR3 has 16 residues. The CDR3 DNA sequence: TGTGCCAGCAGTTCTTCAGGGGGCTCCCCTTTCTACGAGCAGTACTTC. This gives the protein CASSSSGGSPFYEQYF. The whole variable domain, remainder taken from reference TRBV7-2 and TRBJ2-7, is GAGVSQSPSNKVTEKGKDVELRCDPISGHTALYWYRQSLGQGLEFLIYFQGNSAPDKSGLPSDRFSAERTGGSVSTLTIQRTQQEDSAVYLCASSSSGGSPFYEQYFGPGTRLTVT.

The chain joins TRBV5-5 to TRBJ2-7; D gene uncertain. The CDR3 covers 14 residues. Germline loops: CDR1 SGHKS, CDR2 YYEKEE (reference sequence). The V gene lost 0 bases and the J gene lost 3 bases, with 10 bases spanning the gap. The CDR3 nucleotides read TGTGCCAGCAGCTTGGCCACGGATCTCTACGAGCAGTACTTC. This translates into CASSLATDLYEQYF. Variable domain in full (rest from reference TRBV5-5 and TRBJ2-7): DAGVTQSPTHLIKTRGQQVTLRCSPISGHKSVSWYQQVLGQGPQFIFQYYEKEERGRGNFPDRFSARQFPNYSSELNVNALLLGDSALYLCASSLATDLYEQYFGPGTRLTVT.

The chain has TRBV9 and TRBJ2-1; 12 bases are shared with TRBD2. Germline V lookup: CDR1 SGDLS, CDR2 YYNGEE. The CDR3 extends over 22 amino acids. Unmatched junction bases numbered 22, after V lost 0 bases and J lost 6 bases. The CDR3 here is CASSVAIGGTHRLAGEVNEQFF. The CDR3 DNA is TGTGCCAGCAGCGTAGCTATCGGGGGCACACACAGACTAGCGGGAGAGGTCAATGAGCAGTTCTTC.

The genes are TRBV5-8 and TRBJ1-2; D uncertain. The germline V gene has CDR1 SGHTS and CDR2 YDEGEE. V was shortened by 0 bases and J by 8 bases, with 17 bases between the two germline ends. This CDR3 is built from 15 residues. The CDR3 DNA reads TGTGCCAGCAGCTTGGGAGTGGGTGACGGAGTAGGCTACACCTTC. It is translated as CASSLGVGDGVGYTF.

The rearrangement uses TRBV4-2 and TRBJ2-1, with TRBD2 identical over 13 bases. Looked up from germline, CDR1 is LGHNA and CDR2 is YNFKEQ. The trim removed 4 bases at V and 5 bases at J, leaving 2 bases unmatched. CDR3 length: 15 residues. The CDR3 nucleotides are TGTGCCAGCAGCCTGGGACTAGCGGGGAACAATGAGCAGTTCTTC. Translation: CASSLGLAGNNEQFF.

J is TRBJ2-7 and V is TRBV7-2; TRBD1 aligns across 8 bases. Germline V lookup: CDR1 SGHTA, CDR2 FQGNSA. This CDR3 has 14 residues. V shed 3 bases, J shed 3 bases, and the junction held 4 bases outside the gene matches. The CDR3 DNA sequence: TGTGCCAGCAGCTTCGGGACAGGAAACTACGAGCAGTACTTC. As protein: CASSFGTGNYEQYF.

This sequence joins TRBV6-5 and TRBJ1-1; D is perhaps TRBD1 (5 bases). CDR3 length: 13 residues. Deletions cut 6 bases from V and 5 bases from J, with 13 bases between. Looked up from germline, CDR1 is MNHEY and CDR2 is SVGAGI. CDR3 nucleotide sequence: TGTGCCAGCAGCAAAGTAGAGGGGACTGAAGCTTTCTTT. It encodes CASSKVEGTEAFF.

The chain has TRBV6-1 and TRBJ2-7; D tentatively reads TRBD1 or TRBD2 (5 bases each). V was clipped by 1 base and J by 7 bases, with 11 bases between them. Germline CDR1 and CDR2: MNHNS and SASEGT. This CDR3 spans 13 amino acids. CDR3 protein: CASSEVRGREQYF. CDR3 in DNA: TGTGCCAGCAGTGAAGTTCGGGGACGAGAGCAGTACTTC.

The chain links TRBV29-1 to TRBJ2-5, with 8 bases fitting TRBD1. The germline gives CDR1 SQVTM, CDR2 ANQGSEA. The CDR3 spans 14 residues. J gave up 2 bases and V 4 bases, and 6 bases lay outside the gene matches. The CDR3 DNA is TGCAGCGTTGCGCTGACAGGGGCACAAGAGACCCAGTACTTC. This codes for CSVALTGAQETQYF.

The chain's CDR3 is CASRPITGGVEAFF. CDR3 nucleotide sequence: TGTGCCAGCAGGCCAATTACAGGGGGAGTCGAAGCTTTCTTT. The chain employs TRBV6-5 and TRBJ1-1; 8 positions agree with TRBD1. From germline, CDR1 is MNHEY and CDR2 SVGAGI. With V trimmed by 6 bases and J by 8 bases, 11 bases remained unmatched. The CDR3 loop spans 14 amino acids.

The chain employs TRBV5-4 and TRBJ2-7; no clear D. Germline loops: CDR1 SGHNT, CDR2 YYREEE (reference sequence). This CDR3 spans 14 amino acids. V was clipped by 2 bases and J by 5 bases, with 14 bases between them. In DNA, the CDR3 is TGTGCCAGCAGCTTCCCTAACAACTTAGACGAGCAGTACTTC. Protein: CASSFPNNLDEQYF.

The CDR3, as DNA: TGTGCCAGCAGCTCGGAAGGTGGGGGGCTACCAGAGACCCAGTACTTC. Residues: CASSSEGGGLPETQYF. The chain employs TRBV7-2 and TRBJ2-5; D tentatively reads TRBD1 or TRBD2 (6 bases each). The CDR3 runs to 16 residues. Germline V gives CDR1 SGHTA, CDR2 FQGNSA. V lost 4 bases to trimming and J lost 4 bases, with 19 bases between them.

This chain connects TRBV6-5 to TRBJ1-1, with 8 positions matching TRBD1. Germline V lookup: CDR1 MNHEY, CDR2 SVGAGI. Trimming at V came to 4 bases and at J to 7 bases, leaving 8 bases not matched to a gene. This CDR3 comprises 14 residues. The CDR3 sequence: CASSSNQGAGEAFF. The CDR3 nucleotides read TGTGCCAGCAGTTCAAACCAGGGGGCCGGTGAAGCTTTCTTT.

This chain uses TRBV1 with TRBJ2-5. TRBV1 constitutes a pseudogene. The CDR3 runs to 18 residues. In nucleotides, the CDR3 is TGCACCAGCAGCCGTCCGAGGCAACGGGGTGGGGCTCAAGAGACCCAGTACTTC. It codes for CTSSRPRQRGGAQETQYF.

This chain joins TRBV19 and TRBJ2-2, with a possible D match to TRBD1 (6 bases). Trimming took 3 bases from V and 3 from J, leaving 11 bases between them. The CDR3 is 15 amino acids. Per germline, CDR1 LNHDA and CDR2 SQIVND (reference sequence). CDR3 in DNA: TGTGCCAGTAGTATTACAGGGATGGACACCGGGGAGCTGTTTTTT. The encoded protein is CASSITGMDTGELFF.